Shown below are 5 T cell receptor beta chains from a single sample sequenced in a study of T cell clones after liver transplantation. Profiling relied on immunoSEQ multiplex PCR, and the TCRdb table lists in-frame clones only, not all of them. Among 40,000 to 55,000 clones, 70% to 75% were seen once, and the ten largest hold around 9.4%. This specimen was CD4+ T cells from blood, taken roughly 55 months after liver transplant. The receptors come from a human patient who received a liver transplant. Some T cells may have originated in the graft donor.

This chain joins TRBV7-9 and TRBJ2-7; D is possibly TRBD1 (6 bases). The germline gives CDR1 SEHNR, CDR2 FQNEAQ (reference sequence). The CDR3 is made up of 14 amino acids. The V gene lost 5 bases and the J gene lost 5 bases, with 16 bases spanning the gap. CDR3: CASSIQGPTNEQYF. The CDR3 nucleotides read TGTGCCAGCAGCATACAGGGTCCTACTAACGAGCAGTACTTC.

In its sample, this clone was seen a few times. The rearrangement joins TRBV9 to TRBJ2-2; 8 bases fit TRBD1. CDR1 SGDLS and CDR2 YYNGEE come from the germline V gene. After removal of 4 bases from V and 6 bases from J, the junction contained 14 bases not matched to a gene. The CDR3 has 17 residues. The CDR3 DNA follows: TGTGCCAGCAGCCCCACCCCCGGACAGGGCCGGCCCGGGGAGCTGTTTTTT. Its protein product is CASSPTPGQGRPGELFF.

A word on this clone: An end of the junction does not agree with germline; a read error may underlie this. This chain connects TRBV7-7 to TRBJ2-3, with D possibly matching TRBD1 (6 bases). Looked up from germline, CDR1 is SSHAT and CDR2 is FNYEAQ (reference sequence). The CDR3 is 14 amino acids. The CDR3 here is CASSSQGWQDTQYF. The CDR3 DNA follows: TGTGCTAGCAGTTCACAGGGTTGGCAAGATACGCAGTATTTT.

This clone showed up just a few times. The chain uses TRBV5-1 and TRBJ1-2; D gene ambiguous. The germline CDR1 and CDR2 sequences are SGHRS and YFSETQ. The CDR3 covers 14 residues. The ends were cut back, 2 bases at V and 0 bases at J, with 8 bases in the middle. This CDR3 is CASSFDGSNYGYTF. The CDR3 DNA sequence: TGCGCCAGCAGCTTCGACGGTTCTAACTATGGCTACACCTTC.

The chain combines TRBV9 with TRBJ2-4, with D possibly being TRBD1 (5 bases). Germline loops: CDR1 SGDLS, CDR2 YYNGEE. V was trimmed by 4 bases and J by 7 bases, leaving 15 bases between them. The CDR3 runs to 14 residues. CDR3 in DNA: TGTGCCAGCAGCCACCGGACAACCAGTAACATTCAGTACTTC. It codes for CASSHRTTSNIQYF.